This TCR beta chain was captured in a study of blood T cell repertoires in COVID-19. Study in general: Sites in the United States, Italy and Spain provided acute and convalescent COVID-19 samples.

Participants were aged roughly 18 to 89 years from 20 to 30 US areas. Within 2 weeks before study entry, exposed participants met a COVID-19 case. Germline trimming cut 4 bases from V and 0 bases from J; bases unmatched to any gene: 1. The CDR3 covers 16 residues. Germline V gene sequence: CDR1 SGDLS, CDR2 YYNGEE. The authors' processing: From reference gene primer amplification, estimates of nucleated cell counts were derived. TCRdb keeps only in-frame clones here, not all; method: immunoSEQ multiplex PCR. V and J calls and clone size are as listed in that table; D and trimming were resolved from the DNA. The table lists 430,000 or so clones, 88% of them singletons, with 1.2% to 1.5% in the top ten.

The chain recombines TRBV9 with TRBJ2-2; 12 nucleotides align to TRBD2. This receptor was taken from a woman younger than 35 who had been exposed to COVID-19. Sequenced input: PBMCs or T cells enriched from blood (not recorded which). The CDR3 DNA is TGTGCCAGCAGCTGGACTAGCGGGACGAACACCGGGGAGCTGTTTTTT. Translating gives CASSWTSGTNTGELFF.